The sequence of this T cell receptor beta chain was determined in a study of blood T cell repertoires in COVID-19. Study at large: The study drew acute and convalescent COVID-19 samples from the United States, Italy and Spain. T cells, B-cell-depleted T cells, or PBMCs provided the cDNA or gDNA that served as material.

This CDR3 has 12 amino acids. V shed 3 bases and J shed 10 bases, with 15 bases lying between them. Germline CDR1 SQVTM, CDR2 ANQGSEA. Authors' data handling: From reference gene primer amplification, estimates of nucleated cell counts were derived. Clones were read by immunoSEQ multiplex PCR, and TCRdb kept only the in-frame ones, dropping some. Clone size and the V and J calls come from that table; the DNA yielded D and trimming. Among approximately 35,000 clones listed, more than 90% were seen once. The rearrangement uses TRBV29-1 and TRBJ1-2; D is unresolved. Sequencing input: peripheral blood. This clonotype was obtained from a human donor in a cohort sampled during active COVID-19. This CDR3 reads CSVENIEGAYTF. CDR3 DNA sequence: TGCAGCGTTGAGAACATCGAGGGTGCCTACACCTTC.